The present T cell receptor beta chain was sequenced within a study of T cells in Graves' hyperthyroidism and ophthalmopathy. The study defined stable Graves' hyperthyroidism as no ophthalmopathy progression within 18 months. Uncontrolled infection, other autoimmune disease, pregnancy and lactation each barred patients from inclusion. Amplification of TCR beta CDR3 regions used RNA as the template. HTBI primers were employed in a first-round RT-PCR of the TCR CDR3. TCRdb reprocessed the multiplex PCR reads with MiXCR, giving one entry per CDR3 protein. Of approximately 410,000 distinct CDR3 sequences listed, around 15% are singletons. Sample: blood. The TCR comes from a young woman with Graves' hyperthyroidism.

The CDR3 sequence: CAWRQILAPMGTQYF. CDR3 DNA: TGTGCCTGGAGGCAGATACTGGCACCCATGGGGACCCAGTACTTC. This rearrangement joins TRBV30 to TRBJ2-5; D uncertain. Germline-derived CDR1 and CDR2 are GTSNPN and SVGIG (reference sequence). The CDR3 totals 15 residues. V dropped 3 bases and J dropped 7 bases, with 21 bases sitting between them.